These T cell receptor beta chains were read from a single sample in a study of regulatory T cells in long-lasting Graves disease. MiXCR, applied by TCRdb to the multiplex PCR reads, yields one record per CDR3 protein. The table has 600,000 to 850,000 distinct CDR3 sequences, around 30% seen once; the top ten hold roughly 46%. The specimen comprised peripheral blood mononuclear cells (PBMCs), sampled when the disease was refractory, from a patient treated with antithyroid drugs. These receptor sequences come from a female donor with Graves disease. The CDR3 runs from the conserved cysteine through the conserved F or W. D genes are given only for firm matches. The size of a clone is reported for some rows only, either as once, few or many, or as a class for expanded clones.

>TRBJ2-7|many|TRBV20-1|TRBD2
TGCAGTGCTAGTCCCTTAGCGGGGCAAACCTACGAGCAGTACTTC
CSASPLAGQTYEQYF
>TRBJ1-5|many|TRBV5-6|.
TGTGCCAGCAGCTTGGCGAACAGGGCTAGCAATCAGCCCCAGCATTTT
CASSLANRASNQPQHF
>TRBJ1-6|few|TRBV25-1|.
TGTGCCAGCAGTGAATATGTGGGTAATTCACCCCTCCACTTT
CASSEYVGNSPLHF
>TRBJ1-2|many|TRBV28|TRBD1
TGTGCCAGCAGTTCCCCAATCCCGGGACAGGGCTACACCTTC
CASSSPIPGQGYTF
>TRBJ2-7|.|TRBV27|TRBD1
TGTGCCAGCAGTCAAAACGTCGGGACAGCCTACGAGCAGTACTTC
CASSQNVGTAYEQYF
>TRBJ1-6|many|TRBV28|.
TGTGCCAGCAGTTCTCCCGGGACGAGCGCCTCACCCCTCCACTTT
CASSSPGTSASPLHF
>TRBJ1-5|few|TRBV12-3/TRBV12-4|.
TGTGCCAGCATGTGGACAGCAAATCAGCCCCAGCATTTT
CASMWTANQPQHF
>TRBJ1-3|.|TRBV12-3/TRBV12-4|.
TGTGCCAGCAGTTTAATCCTTTCCTCTGGAAACACCATATATTTT
CASSLILSSGNTIYF
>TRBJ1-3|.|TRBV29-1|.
TGCAGCGTTGAAGGAGTGGCGGCCGACCGAAACACCATATATTTT
CSVEGVAADRNTIYF
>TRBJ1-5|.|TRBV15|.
TGTGCCACCAGCAGAGGGGTAGGCAATCAGCCCCAGCATTTT
CATSRGVGNQPQHF
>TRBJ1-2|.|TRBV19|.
TGTGCCAGTAGTATCGGCAGGAGGTGGTCGGCTAACTATGGCTACACCTTC
CASSIGRRWSANYGYTF
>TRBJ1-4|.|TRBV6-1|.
TGTGCCAGCAGTGGGACAAACCGGAATGAAAAACTGTTTTTT
CASSGTNRNEKLFF
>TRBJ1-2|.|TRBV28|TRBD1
TGTGCCAGCAGAGCTTCGGGACAGGGTGCCCACTATGGCTACACCTTC
CASRASGQGAHYGYTF
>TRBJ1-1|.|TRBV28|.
TGTGCCAGCAGTTCTCAAGGTTTAGGAGACACTGAAGCTTTCTTT
CASSSQGLGDTEAFF
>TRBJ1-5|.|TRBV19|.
TGTGCCAGTAGTACTGGGTCTCAGGGTGGCAATCAGCCCCAGCATTTT
CASSTGSQGGNQPQHF
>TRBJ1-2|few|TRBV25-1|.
TGTGCCAGCAGTGAATGGGACTGGAGCTATGGCTACACCTTC
CASSEWDWSYGYTF
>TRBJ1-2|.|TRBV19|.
TGTGCCAGTAGTATCGTGAACGCATACTATGGCTACACCTTC
CASSIVNAYYGYTF
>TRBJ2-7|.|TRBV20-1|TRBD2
TGCAGTGCTAGAGATCAGCGGGGGATTCGCTACGAGCAGTACTTC
CSARDQRGIRYEQYF
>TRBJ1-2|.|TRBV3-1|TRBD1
TGTGCCAGCAGCCAAGATCGAACAGGGGCGTGGGGCTACACCTTC
CASSQDRTGAWGYTF
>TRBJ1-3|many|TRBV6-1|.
TGTGCCAGCGCGGAGGGCCCCTCTGGAAACACCATATATTTT
CASAEGPSGNTIYF
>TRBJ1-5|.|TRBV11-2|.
TGTGCCAGCAGCTTAGGACTCAGGGCGGGTCAGCCCCAGCATTTT
CASSLGLRAGQPQHF
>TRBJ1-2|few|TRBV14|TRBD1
TGTGCCAGCAGCCAATGGGGACAGGGGTCTGGCTACACCTTC
CASSQWGQGSGYTF
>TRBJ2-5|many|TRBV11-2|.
TGTGCCAGCAGCTTAGTTGGCAGGGGTGAGACCCAGTACTTC
CASSLVGRGETQYF
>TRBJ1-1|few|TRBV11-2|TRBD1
TGTGCCAGCAGCTGGGGACAGAAAGAAGCTTTCTTT
CASSWGQKEAFF
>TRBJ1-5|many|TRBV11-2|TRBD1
TGTGCCAGCAGCCCCTCAGGGGGCCCAGGTCAGCCCCAGCATTTT
CASSPSGGPGQPQHF
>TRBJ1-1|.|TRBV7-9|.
TGTGCCAGCAGCCTCCTTAAGGGCGGGGAGACTGAAGCTTTCTTT
CASSLLKGGETEAFF
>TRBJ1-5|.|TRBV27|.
TGTGCCAGCAGTTTAACAGGGCTTTTAAATCAGCCCCAGCATTTT
CASSLTGLLNQPQHF
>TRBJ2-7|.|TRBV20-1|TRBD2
TGCAGTGCTTCAAAGCCGGGACTAGCGGGATTACGAACCTACGAGCAGTACTTC
CSASKPGLAGLRTYEQYF
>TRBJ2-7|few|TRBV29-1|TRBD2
TGCAGCGTGAGACTAGCGGGAGGGCAAGAGCAGTACTTC
CSVRLAGGQEQYF
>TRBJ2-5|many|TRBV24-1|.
TGTGCCACCAGTGGGAGGGGTAATCAAGAGACCCAGTACTTC
CATSGRGNQETQYF
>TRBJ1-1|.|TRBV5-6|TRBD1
TGTGCCAGCAGCTTGGGAAGAATGGGACAGATGAACACTGAAGCTTTCTTT
CASSLGRMGQMNTEAFF
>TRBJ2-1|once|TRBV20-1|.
TGCAGTGCTAGAGCCAGGGCCGGCTGGGAGCAGTTCTTC
CSARARAGWEQFF
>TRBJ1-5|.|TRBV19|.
TGTGCCAGTAGTATCCAACGGAACCCTCAGCCCCAGCATTTT
CASSIQRNPQPQHF
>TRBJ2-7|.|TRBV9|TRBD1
TGTGCCAGCAGCGTAGCTTGGACAGGGGACTACGAGCAGTACTTC
CASSVAWTGDYEQYF
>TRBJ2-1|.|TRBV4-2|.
TGTGCCAGCAGCCAAGTTTCTGGGGTCTCTTACAATGAGCAGTTCTTC
CASSQVSGVSYNEQFF
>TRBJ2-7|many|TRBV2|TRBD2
TGTGCCAGCAGGGGGACTAGCGGGAGTTTCGAGCAGTACTTC
CASRGTSGSFEQYF
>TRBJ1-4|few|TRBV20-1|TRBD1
TGCAGTGCTAGAGATCAAGGGGGAGGGACAGGAGAAAAACTGTTTTTT
CSARDQGGGTGEKLFF
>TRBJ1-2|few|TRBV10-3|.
TGTGCCATCAGTGAGTCGACGGCCGATGTCCATGGCTACACCTTC
CAISESTADVHGYTF
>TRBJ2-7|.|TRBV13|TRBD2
TGTGCCAGCAGGTTAGCGGGAGGGCTCTACGAGCAGTACTTC
CASRLAGGLYEQYF
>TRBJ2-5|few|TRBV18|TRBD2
TGTGCCAGCTCACCATTTGTACCGCCTAGCGGGAATCAAGAGACCCAGTACTTC
CASSPFVPPSGNQETQYF
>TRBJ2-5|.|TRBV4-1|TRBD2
TGCGCCAGCAGCCAAGATCTAACGGGAGGGCCGGGGGAGACCCAGTACTTC
CASSQDLTGGPGETQYF
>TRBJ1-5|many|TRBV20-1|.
TGCAGTGCTATTGGTCCCGGTCAGCCCCAGCATTTT
CSAIGPGQPQHF
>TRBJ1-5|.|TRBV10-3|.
TGTGCCATCAGGCCTACAGGGAACAATCAGCCCCAGCATTTT
CAIRPTGNNQPQHF
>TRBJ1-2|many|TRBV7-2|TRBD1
TGTGCCAGCAGCTTTTGGGACAGGGGGATCGGCTACACCTTC
CASSFWDRGIGYTF
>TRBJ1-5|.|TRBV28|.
TGTGCCAGCACCGTGACCCACACTAGCAATCAGCCCCAGCATTTT
CASTVTHTSNQPQHF
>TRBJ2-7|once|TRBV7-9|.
TGTGCCAGCAGCTCCAGGGTTTCCTACGAGCAGTACTTC
CASSSRVSYEQYF
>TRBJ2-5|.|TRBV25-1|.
TGTGCCAGCAGTGAACTAAGGGGTAAGCAGTACTTC
CASSELRGKQYF
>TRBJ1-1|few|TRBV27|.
TGTGCCAGCAGTCCAACAGGGTTTTCCACTGAAGCTTTCTTT
CASSPTGFSTEAFF
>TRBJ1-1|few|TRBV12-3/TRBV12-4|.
TGTGCCAGCAGCCTCCGGGACGACACTGAAGCTTTCTTT
CASSLRDDTEAFF